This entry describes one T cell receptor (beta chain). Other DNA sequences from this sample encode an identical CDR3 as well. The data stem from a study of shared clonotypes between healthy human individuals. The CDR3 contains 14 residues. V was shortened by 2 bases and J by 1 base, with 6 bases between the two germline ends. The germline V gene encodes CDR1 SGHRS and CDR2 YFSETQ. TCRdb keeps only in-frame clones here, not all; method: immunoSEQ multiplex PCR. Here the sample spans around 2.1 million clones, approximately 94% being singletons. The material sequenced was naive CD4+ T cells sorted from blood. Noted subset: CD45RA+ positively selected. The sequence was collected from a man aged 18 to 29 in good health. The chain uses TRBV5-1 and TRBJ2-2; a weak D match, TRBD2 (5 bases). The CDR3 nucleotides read TGCGCCAGCAGCTTTGCGGGGAACACCGGGGAGCTGTTTTTT. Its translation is CASSFAGNTGELFF.